A selection of T cell receptor beta chains follows, all from one sample in a study of T cells after yellow fever vaccination. Each CDR3 protein gets one entry after TCRdb re-called the 5' RACE reads with MiXCR. The repertoire holds 300,000 to 450,000 distinct CDR3 sequences, under 7.5% seen once, with about 15% in the top ten. Sequenced material: PBMCs, taken 5 days after the yellow fever booster vaccination. The receptors come from a man aged 25 to 40 who received the YFV17D yellow fever vaccine. The CDR3 runs from the conserved cysteine through the conserved F or W. The order of the fields is J gene, V gene, clone size, D gene, CDR3 length, CDR3 protein, CDR3 DNA. A D gene is named only where the DNA matches it firmly. Size values are once, few and many counts, or a class for expanded clones, and some rows have none.

TRBJ2-4 TRBV3-1 few TRBD1 13 CASSPGGADIQYF TGTGCCAGCAGCCCAGGGGGCGCGGACATTCAGTACTTC
TRBJ2-5 TRBV5-1 . . 16 CASSPQGTPVRETQYF TGCGCCAGCAGCCCTCAGGGGACCCCCGTGCGAGAGACCCAGTACTTC
TRBJ2-5 TRBV5-6 many . 14 CASSRGTTQETQYF TGTGCCAGCAGCCGAGGGACAACCCAAGAGACCCAGTACTTC
TRBJ2-2 TRBV12-3/TRBV12-4 many . 15 CASSSAGLHTGELFF TGTGCCAGCAGTTCCGCGGGGTTGCACACCGGGGAGCTGTTTTTT
TRBJ1-5 TRBV5-5 many . 13 CASSFGRNQPQHF TGTGCCAGCAGCTTCGGTCGGAATCAGCCCCAGCATTTT
TRBJ2-7 TRBV20-1 . TRBD2 16 CSKSTRTSGRAVEQYF TGCAGTAAGAGTACGCGGACTAGCGGGAGGGCCGTCGAGCAGTACTTC
TRBJ2-1 TRBV12-3/TRBV12-4 . TRBD1 16 CASSPLGQGDLGEQFF TGTGCCAGCAGCCCCCTCGGACAGGGGGACTTGGGTGAGCAGTTCTTC
TRBJ2-1 TRBV6-2/TRBV6-3 many TRBD1 14 CASSSFRGSNEQFF TGTGCCAGCAGTTCCTTCAGGGGGTCCAATGAGCAGTTCTTC
TRBJ2-3 TRBV18 . TRBD2 17 CASSPGLAGDRADTQYF TGTGCCAGCTCACCTGGACTAGCGGGAGATAGGGCAGATACGCAGTATTTT
TRBJ2-1 TRBV7-3 . . 13 CASSVAAAVEQFF TGTGCCAGTTCTGTTGCAGCAGCGGTTGAGCAGTTCTTC
TRBJ2-4 TRBV2 many TRBD1 14 CASRMGDRVNIQYF TGTGCCAGCCGCATGGGGGACAGGGTAAACATTCAGTACTTC
TRBJ2-2 TRBV19 . . 12 CAIGPGSGELFF TGTGCCATCGGACCAGGGAGCGGGGAGCTGTTTTTT
TRBJ2-3 TRBV11-2 few TRBD2 19 CASSSRAGGPQYGTDTQYF TGTGCCAGCAGCTCTCGAGCGGGAGGGCCCCAGTATGGCACAGATACGCAGTATTTT
TRBJ2-1 TRBV20-1 many . 12 CSARSPGLKQFF TGCAGTGCTAGGTCCCCAGGACTCAAGCAGTTCTTC
TRBJ2-5 TRBV3-1 few . 16 CASSQEGQIETETQYF TGTGCCAGCAGCCAAGAAGGGCAGATCGAGACGGAGACCCAGTACTTC